This TCR beta chain stems from a study of circulating CD8 cells and anti-PD-1 response in melanoma. Across the whole study: Nivolumab was given intravenously at 3 mg/kg every 2 weeks.

The study, taken as a whole, reports: Generally, no replicate experiments were performed. PD-1 and DPOS subsets showed similar, higher clonality than DNEG.

From live CD3+CD8+TCRalphabeta+ cells, four PD-1 and/or TIGIT subsets were sorted. This clonotype is labeled as large. Its antigen remains unknown. Using around 14 ng of total RNA, TCR libraries were made with the QIAseq Immune Repertoire TCR panel. TCRdb passed the reads through MiXCR, listing each CDR3 protein once. The table shows 1,500 to 2,000 distinct CDR3 sequences, with 9.4% occurring only once. Here the sequenced sample was CD8+ T cells from PBMCs, taken at baseline or after one month of anti-PD-1 therapy (not recorded which). The TCR originated in a human donor with melanoma.

CDR3 sequence: CRPSERGGRADTQYF. The DNA for the CDR3 is TGCAGACCTTCGGAGCGGGGGGGCCGGGCAGATACGCAGTATTTT. This sequence joins TRBV20-1 and TRBJ2-3, with 10 bases lining up with TRBD2. Germline-derived CDR1 and CDR2 are DFQATT and SNEGSKA (reference sequence). The CDR3 is made up of 15 amino acids.